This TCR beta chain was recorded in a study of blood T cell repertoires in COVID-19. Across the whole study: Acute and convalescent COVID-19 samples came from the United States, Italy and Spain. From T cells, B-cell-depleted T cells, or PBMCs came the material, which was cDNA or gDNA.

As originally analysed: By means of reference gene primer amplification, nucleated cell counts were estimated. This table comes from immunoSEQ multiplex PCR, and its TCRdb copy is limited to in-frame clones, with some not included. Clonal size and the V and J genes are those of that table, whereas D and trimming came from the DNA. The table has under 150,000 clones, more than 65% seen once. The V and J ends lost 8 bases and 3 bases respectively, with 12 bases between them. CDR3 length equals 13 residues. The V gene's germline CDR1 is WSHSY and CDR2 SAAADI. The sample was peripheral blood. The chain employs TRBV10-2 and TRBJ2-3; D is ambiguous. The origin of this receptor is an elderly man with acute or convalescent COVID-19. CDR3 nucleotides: TGCGCCAGCGGTTCAGGATCGACAGATACGCAGTATTTT. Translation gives CASGSGSTDTQYF.